This T cell receptor beta chain was sequenced during a study of shared clonotypes between healthy human individuals. Cells designated naive CD8 were CD45RO-negative and were positively selected for CCR7, with terminally differentiated effector memory CD45RA+ cells excluded. Produced via immunoSEQ multiplex PCR; TCRdb's table is partial and in-frame only. This sample has around 620,000 clones, with about 95% found just once. The CDR3 spans 12 residues. V was trimmed by 4 bases and J by 2 bases, leaving 6 bases between them. Germline CDR1 and CDR2: PRHDT and FYEKMQ (reference sequence). Source material: naive CD8+ T cells sorted from blood. The sequence was collected from a woman in her 30s in good health. V is TRBV13 and J is TRBJ2-7, with D tentatively TRBD1 (5 bases). CDR3 DNA sequence: TGTGCCAGCAGCTCGGACACCTACGAGCAGTACTTC. It codes for CASSSDTYEQYF. The variable domain in full, with the rest retrieved from reference TRBV13 and TRBJ2-7, is AAGVIQSPRHLIKEKRETATLKCYPIPRHDTVYWYQQGPGQDPQFLISFYEKMQSDKGSIPDRFSAQQFSDYHSELNMSSLELGDSALYFCASSSDTYEQYFGPGTRLTVT.